The entry that follows covers one T cell receptor (beta chain) sequence. These data originate in a study of T cells in tuberculosis. Study context: In South Africa, adults with active tuberculosis were compared with IGRA-negative and latently infected IGRA-positive adolescents.

Per germline, CDR1 SGHAT and CDR2 FQNNGV. There are 17 residues in the CDR3. The junction had 12 bases not matched to a gene; V was cut back by 5 bases and J by 0 bases. TCRdb keeps only in-frame clones here, not all; method: immunoSEQ multiplex PCR. The sample contains roughly 34,000 clones, about 90% of which appear only once. Tuberculin skin test and IGRA determined adolescents' latent tuberculosis status at entry. Each clinical donor contributed on average around 97,000 T cells from unsorted cryopreserved PBMC. The genes are TRBV11-2 and TRBJ2-7, with 8 bases aligning to TRBD1. What was sequenced was PBMCs. This sequence originates from a donor between 10 and 35 years old with latent tuberculosis or without tuberculosis infection. Some clones in this sample may be carry-over from other donors' samples. CDR3 in DNA: TGTGCCAGCAGCCCAAGGGGGGCCGGGACAGGCTCCTACGAGCAGTACTTC. Translated: CASSPRGAGTGSYEQYF. The complete variable domain, with remaining parts taken from reference TRBV11-2 and TRBJ2-7, reads EAGVAQSPRYKIIEKRQSVAFWCNPISGHATLYWYQQILGQGPKLLIQFQNNGVVDDSQLPKDRFSAERLKGVDSTLKIQPAKLEDSAVYLCASSPRGAGTGSYEQYFGPGTRLTVT.